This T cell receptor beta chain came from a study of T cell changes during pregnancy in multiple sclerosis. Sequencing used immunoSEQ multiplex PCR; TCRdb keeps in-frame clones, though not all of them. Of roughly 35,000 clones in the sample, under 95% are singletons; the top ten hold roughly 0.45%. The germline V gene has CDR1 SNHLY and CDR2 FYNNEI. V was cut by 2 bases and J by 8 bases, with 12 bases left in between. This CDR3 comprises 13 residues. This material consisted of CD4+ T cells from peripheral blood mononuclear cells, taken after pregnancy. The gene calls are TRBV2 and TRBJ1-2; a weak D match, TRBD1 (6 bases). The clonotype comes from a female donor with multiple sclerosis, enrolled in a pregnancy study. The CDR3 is CASSETRDNGYTF. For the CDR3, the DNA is TGTGCCAGCAGTGAAACCAGGGACAACGGCTACACCTTC. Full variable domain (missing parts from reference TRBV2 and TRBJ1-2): EPEVTQTPSHQVTQMGQEVILRCVPISNHLYFYWYRQILGQKVEFLVSFYNNEISEKSEIFDDQFSVERPDGSNFTLKIRSTKLEDSAMYFCASSETRDNGYTFGSGTRLTVV.